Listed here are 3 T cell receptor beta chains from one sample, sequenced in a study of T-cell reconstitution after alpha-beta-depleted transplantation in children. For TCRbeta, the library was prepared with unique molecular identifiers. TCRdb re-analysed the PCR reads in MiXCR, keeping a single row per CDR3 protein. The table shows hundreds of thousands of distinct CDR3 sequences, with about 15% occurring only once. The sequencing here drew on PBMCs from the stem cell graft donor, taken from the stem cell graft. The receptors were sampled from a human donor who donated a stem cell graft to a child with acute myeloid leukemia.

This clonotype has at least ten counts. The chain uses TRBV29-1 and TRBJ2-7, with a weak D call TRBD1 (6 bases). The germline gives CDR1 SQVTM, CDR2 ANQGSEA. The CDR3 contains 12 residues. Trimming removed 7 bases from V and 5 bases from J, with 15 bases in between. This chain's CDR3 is CSAKDSQHEQYF. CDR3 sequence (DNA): TGCAGCGCAAAGGACAGTCAACACGAGCAGTACTTC.

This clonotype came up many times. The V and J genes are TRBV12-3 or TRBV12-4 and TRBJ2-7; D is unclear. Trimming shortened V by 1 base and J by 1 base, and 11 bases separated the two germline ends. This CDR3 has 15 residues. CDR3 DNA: TGTGCCAGCAGTTTAGACCCGCTCAGGTCCTACGAGCAGTACTTC. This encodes CASSLDPLRSYEQYF.

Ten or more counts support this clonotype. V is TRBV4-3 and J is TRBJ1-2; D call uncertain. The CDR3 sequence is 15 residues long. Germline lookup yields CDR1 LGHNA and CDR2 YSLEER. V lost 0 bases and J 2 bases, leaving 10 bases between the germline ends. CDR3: CASSQDSTDNYGYTF. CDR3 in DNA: TGCGCCAGCAGCCAAGATAGCACCGACAACTATGGCTACACCTTC.